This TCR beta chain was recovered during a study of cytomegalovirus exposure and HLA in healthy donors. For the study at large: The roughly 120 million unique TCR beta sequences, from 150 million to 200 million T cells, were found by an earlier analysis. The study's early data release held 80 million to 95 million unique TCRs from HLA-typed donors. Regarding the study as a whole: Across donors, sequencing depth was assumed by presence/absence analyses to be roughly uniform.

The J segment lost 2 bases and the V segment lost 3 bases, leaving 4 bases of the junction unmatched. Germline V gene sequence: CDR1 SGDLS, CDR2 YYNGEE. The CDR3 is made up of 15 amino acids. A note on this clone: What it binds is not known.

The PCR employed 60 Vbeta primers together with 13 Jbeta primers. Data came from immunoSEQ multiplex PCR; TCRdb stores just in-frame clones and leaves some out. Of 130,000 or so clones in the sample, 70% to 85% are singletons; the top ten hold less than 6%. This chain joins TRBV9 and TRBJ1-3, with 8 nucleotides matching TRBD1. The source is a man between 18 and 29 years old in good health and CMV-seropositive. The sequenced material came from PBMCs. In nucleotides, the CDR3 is TGTGCCAGCAGCGCCCAGGGGGCGGCTGGAAACACCATATATTTT. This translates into CASSAQGAAGNTIYF.